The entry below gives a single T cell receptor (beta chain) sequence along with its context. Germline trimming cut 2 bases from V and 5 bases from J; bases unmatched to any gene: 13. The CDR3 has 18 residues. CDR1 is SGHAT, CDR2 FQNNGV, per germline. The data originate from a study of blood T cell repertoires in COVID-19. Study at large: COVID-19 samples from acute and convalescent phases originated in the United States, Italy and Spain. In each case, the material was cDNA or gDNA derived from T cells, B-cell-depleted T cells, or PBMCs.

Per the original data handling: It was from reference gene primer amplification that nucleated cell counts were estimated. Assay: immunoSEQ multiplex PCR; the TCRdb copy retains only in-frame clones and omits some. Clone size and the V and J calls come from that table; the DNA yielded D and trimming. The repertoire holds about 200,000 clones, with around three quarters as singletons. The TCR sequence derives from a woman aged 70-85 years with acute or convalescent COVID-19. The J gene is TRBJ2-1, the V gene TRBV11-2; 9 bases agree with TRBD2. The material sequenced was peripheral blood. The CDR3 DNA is TGTGCCAGCAGCTTATCGGATAGCGGGAGCTCGGGGGACAATGAGCAGTTCTTC. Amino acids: CASSLSDSGSSGDNEQFF.